The 22 T cell receptor beta chains given below trace back to one sample, sequenced in a study of CD8 T cells in ankylosing spondylitis. TCRdb passed the 5' RACE reads through MiXCR, listing each CDR3 protein once. Among approximately 130,000 distinct CDR3 sequences listed, around 9% were seen once. Source material: blood, either unsorted or a sorted T cell fraction (not recorded which). All receptors derive from a male donor with ankylosing spondylitis or in good health (not recorded which).

This clonotype was observed many times. The J gene is TRBJ2-1, the V gene TRBV9; 7 bases line up with TRBD2. Germline V gives CDR1 SGDLS, CDR2 YYNGEE. V lost 4 bases to trimming and J lost 0 bases; unmatched junction nucleotides: 7. This CDR3 is 16 amino acids long. CDR3 sequence: CASSPASGFSYNEQFF. The CDR3 DNA reads TGTGCCAGCAGCCCCGCTAGCGGCTTCTCCTACAATGAGCAGTTCTTC.

This clonotype was observed a few times. The rearrangement joins TRBV5-1 to TRBJ2-6, with a weak D call TRBD1 (5 bases). Germline loops: CDR1 SGHRS, CDR2 YFSETQ. V shed 2 bases and J shed 0 bases, with 15 bases lying between them. CDR3 length: 18 amino acids. The CDR3 is CASSFSGYPNSGANVLTF. The CDR3 DNA reads TGCGCCAGCAGCTTCTCAGGGTACCCTAACTCTGGGGCCAACGTCCTGACTTTC.

This chain connects TRBV20-1 to TRBJ2-3; the D gene is possibly TRBD1 (6 bases). Germline CDR1 DFQATT, CDR2 SNEGSKA (reference sequence). The CDR3 is 16 residues long. V lost 4 bases and J 11 bases, leaving 28 bases between the germline ends. CDR3 in amino acids: CSAKPRDKPLTLRQYF. The CDR3 region has the DNA TGCAGTGCTAAACCCCGGGACAAACCGCTCACATTAAGGCAGTATTTT.

This clonotype was counted ten times or more. The chain recombines TRBV3-1 with TRBJ2-3; 7 nucleotides line up with TRBD2. The germline V gene has CDR1 LGHDT and CDR2 YNNKEL (reference sequence). Trimming took 1 base from V and 2 from J; bases not matched to a gene: 12. The CDR3 has 18 amino acids. The CDR3 nucleotides are TGTGCCAGCAGCCAAGTTTTTGGTGGACTAGAACTCACAGATACGCAGTATTTT. This translates into CASSQVFGGLELTDTQYF.

This clonotype was recorded at least ten times. The rearrangement links TRBV7-8 to TRBJ1-3, with D possibly being TRBD1 (6 bases). Trimming removed 3 bases at V and 4 bases at J, with 10 bases between. Per germline, CDR1 SGHVS and CDR2 FQNEAQ. The CDR3 length is 14 residues. CDR3 sequence: CASSFGTPGNTIYF. The CDR3 nucleotides read TGTGCCAGCAGCTTCGGGACACCCGGAAACACCATATATTTT.

This clonotype has a handful of counts. V and J are TRBV5-1 and TRBJ2-1, with 7 bases identical to TRBD2. The CDR3 sequence is 14 residues long. CDR1 and CDR2 from the germline V gene are SGHRS and YFSETQ. Trimming cost V 4 bases and J 9 bases; bases outside gene matches: 10. This CDR3 is CASSPGRGLGEQFF. CDR3 DNA sequence: TGCGCCAGCAGCCCGGGGAGGGGCCTTGGTGAGCAGTTCTTC.

This clonotype was recorded at least ten times. J is TRBJ2-2 and V is TRBV20-1; weak D call: TRBD2 (6 bases). This CDR3 contains 12 residues. V lost 3 bases and J lost 6, with 8 bases in between. Germline assignment: CDR1 DFQATT and CDR2 SNEGSKA (reference sequence). The CDR3 reads CSARGGAGELFF. Written as DNA, the CDR3 is TGCAGTGCTAGGGGAGGCGCCGGGGAGCTGTTTTTT.

J is TRBJ2-1 and V is TRBV20-1; the D is unclear. In germline, CDR1 is DFQATT, CDR2 SNEGSKA (reference sequence). The V and J ends lost 7 bases and 7 bases respectively, with 23 bases between them. The CDR3 covers 15 residues. CDR3 DNA sequence: TGCAGTGAGATCCCATTTTCTTCCTTTGGTAATGAGCAGTTCTTC. It codes for CSEIPFSSFGNEQFF.

This clonotype has a count of ten or more. The chain carries TRBV27 and TRBJ2-5; D is unclear. V was trimmed by 4 bases and J by 0 bases, leaving 6 bases between them. Germline V lookup: CDR1 MNHEY, CDR2 SMNVEV (reference sequence). The CDR3 runs 13 residues. DNA for the CDR3: TGTGCCAGCAGTTCAGACTACCAAGAGACCCAGTACTTC. Translation gives CASSSDYQETQYF.

This clonotype was detected ten times or more. The V call is TRBV6-2 or TRBV6-3, the J call TRBJ2-7, with 7 bases aligning to TRBD1. With V trimmed by 10 bases and J by 2 bases, 8 bases remained unmatched. The CDR3 runs to 13 residues. Germline CDR1 is MNHEY and CDR2 is SVGEGT. The CDR3: CAIRTGTAYEQYF. The DNA for the CDR3 is TGTGCCATCCGAACCGGGACAGCCTACGAGCAGTACTTC.

This clonotype occurred many times. The chain recombines TRBV27 with TRBJ2-2, with no clear D. Per the germline V gene, CDR1 is MNHEY and CDR2 is SMNVEV (reference sequence). Trimming took off 3 bases at V and 8 bases at J, with 7 bases between the two ends. This CDR3 contains 12 residues. The CDR3 spells CASSFSSGELFF. The CDR3 DNA follows: TGTGCCAGCAGTTTTTCATCGGGGGAGCTGTTTTTT.

In this sample, this clonotype turned up many times. The CDR3 DNA reads as TGTGCCAGCAGCCCCCGGGACGCAAGCAATTCACCCCTCCACTTT. Its protein product is CASSPRDASNSPLHF. The chain employs TRBV7-8 and TRBJ1-6; the D gene is possibly TRBD1 (5 bases). The CDR3 covers 15 residues. V lost 5 bases to trimming and J lost 7 bases, with 15 bases between them. Germline V lookup: CDR1 SGHVS, CDR2 FQNEAQ.

This clonotype has at least ten counts. This chain connects TRBV20-1 to TRBJ2-5, with TRBD2 matching 7 bases. Germline V lookup: CDR1 DFQATT, CDR2 SNEGSKA (reference sequence). CDR3 length equals 14 residues. V dropped 0 bases and J dropped 1; count of bases not matched to a gene: 2. The chain's CDR3 is CSARDGGSQETQYF. In DNA form, the CDR3 reads TGCAGTGCTAGAGACGGCGGGAGCCAAGAGACCCAGTACTTC.

This clonotype was found many times. The CDR3 DNA sequence: TGCAGTGCTAGACAACTCCACGGGACAGGGCGCGAGCAGTACTTC. Protein sequence: CSARQLHGTGREQYF. This chain joins TRBV20-1 and TRBJ2-7, with 9 bases lining up with TRBD1. With V trimmed by 2 bases and J by 6 bases, 11 bases remained unmatched. This CDR3 has 15 amino acids. Germline V CDR1 and CDR2: DFQATT, SNEGSKA (reference sequence).

This clonotype was recorded many times. V and J are TRBV5-6 and TRBJ2-7, with TRBD1 matching 7 bases. The CDR3 totals 15 residues. With 2 bases clipped from V and 3 bases from J, the junction kept 8 bases outside the gene matches. Per the germline V gene, CDR1 is SGHDT and CDR2 is YYEEEE. The CDR3 loop reads CASSLRDSHLYEQYF. The CDR3 bases are TGTGCCAGCAGCTTACGGGACAGCCACCTCTACGAGCAGTACTTC.

This clonotype was counted at least ten times. This sequence joins TRBV18 and TRBJ2-5, with a possible D match to TRBD1 (5 bases). Germline V CDR1 and CDR2: KGHSH, LQKENI. This CDR3 contains 16 residues. V was pared by 1 base and J by 0 bases, with 12 bases between. The CDR3 spells CASSPRVDRDQETQYF. The DNA of the CDR3 is TGTGCCAGCTCACCACGGGTTGACAGAGACCAAGAGACCCAGTACTTC.

This clonotype was seen repeatedly, ten times or more. The genes are TRBV4-1 and TRBJ2-1; the D is unclear. The length of the CDR3 is 13 residues. The germline gives CDR1 MGHRA, CDR2 YSYEKL. V gave up 0 bases and J gave up 6 bases, with 6 bases separating them. CDR3 DNA: TGCGCCAGCAGCCAAGATCTTGGCAATGAGCAGTTCTTC. Translation gives CASSQDLGNEQFF.

There are many counts of this clonotype. The V and J genes are TRBV7-2 and TRBJ2-1; 10 bases are shared with TRBD2. V lost 2 bases to trimming and J lost 9 bases; unmatched junction nucleotides: 10. The germline V gene encodes CDR1 SGHTA and CDR2 FQGNSA. The length of the CDR3 is 16 residues. CDR3 amino acids: CASSLTSPSGSSEQFF. CDR3 coding DNA: TGTGCCAGCAGCTTAACCAGCCCTAGCGGGAGCAGTGAGCAGTTCTTC.

There are many counts of this clonotype. This sequence joins TRBV5-1 and TRBJ2-3, with 11 nucleotides matching TRBD1. Germline V gene sequence: CDR1 SGHRS, CDR2 YFSETQ. CDR3 length: 15 residues. V lost 4 bases to trimming and J lost 5 bases; unmatched junction nucleotides: 6. The CDR3 loop reads CASSRTGGSQDTQYF. CDR3 bases: TGCGCCAGCAGCCGGACAGGGGGCTCTCAAGATACGCAGTATTTT.

V is TRBV7-8 and J is TRBJ2-3, with a tentative D call TRBD1 (6 bases). This CDR3 contains 15 residues. The germline CDR1 and CDR2 sequences are SGHVS and FQNEAQ. V was cut by 5 bases and J by 2 bases, with 14 bases left in between. CDR3 sequence reads: CASSALQGLTDTQYF. CDR3 in DNA: TGTGCCAGCAGCGCACTCCAGGGGCTCACAGATACGCAGTATTTT. The entire variable domain, with the rest obtained from reference TRBV7-8 and TRBJ2-3, is as follows: GAGVSQSPRYKVAKRGQDVALRCDPISGHVSLFWYQQALGQGPEFLTYFQNEAQLDKSGLPSDRFFAERPEGSVSTLKIQRTQQEDSAVYLCASSALQGLTDTQYFGPGTRLTVL.

This clonotype was picked up a small number of times. The chain employs TRBV6-2 or TRBV6-3 and TRBJ2-7; D tentatively fits TRBD1 or TRBD2 (5 bases each). Trimming removed 6 bases at V and 0 bases at J, with 18 bases between. CDR3 length equals 16 residues. CDR1 MNHEY and CDR2 SVGEGT come from the germline V gene. CDR3 coding DNA: TGTGCCAGCAGCAACGGGGCTACCATCACCTCCTACGAGCAGTACTTC. The encoded protein is CASSNGATITSYEQYF.

As to this clonotype: A junction end diverges from the germline sequence, so it may reflect a read error. J is TRBJ1-2 and V is TRBV20-1; 10 positions agree with TRBD1. The CDR3 is made up of 16 amino acids. The germline gives CDR1 DFQATT, CDR2 SNEGSKA (reference sequence). The DNA of the CDR3 is TGCTGTGCTAGGGGGGGACAGGGGCAGGCCTGGATGGGCTACACCTTC. It codes for CCARGGQGQAWMGYTF.